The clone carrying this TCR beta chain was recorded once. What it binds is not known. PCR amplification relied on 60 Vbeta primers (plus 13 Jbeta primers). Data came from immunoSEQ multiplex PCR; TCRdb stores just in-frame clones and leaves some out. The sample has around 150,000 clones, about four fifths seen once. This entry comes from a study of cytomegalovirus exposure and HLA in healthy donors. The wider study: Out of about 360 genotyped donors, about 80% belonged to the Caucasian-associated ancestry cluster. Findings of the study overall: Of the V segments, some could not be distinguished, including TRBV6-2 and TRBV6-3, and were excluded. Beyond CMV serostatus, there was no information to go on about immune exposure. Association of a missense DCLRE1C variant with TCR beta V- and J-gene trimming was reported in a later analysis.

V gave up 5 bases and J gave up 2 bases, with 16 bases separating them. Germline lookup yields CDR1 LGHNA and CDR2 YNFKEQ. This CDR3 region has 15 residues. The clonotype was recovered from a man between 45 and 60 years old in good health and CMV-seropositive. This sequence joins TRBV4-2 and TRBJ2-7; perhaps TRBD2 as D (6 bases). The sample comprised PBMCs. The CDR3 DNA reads TGTGCCAGCAGCGAAGCCCCGGGACTCCCCTACGAGCAGTACTTC. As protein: CASSEAPGLPYEQYF.